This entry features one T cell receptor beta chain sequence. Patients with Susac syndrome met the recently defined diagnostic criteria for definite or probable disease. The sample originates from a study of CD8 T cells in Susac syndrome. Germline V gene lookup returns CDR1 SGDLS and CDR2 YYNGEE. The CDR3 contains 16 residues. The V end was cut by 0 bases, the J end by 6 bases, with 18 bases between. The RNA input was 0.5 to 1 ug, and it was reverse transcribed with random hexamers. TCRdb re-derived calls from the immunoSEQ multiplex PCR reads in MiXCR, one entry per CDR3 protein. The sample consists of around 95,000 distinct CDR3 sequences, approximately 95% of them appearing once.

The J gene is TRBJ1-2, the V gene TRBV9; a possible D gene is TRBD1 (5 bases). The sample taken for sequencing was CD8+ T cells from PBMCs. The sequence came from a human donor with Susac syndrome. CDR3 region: CASSVGGASGNDGYTF. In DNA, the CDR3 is TGTGCCAGCAGCGTAGGCGGGGCGAGTGGGAACGATGGCTACACCTTC.